This T cell receptor (beta chain) was obtained from a study of cytomegalovirus exposure and HLA in healthy donors. This CDR3 region has 14 residues. Trimming at V came to 4 bases and at J to 3 bases, leaving 4 bases not matched to a gene. Germline loops: CDR1 MNHNS, CDR2 SASEGT. This clone was seen a handful of times. Its antigen is currently unknown. Researchers ran the PCR with 60 Vbeta and 13 Jbeta primers. Profiled with immunoSEQ multiplex PCR; TCRdb holds only in-frame clones, not every one. The sample contains some 110,000 clones, approximately 70% of which appear only once. Study-level results: Later on, an analysis tied 15,000 to 20,000 TCR beta sequences to HLA alleles at 0.05 false discovery rate.

Input material: PBMCs. The rearrangement joins TRBV6-1 to TRBJ2-7; 9 positions match TRBD1. The sequence was collected from a man in his thirties or forties in good health and CMV-seropositive. The CDR3 nucleotides read TGTGCCAGCAGTGGAAGGACAGGGGACTACGAGCAGTACTTC. Protein sequence: CASSGRTGDYEQYF.